Presented here are 13 T cell receptor beta chains from one specimen sequenced in a study of blood T cell repertoires in COVID-19. Clones were read by immunoSEQ multiplex PCR, and TCRdb kept only the in-frame ones, dropping some. In the table there are some 55,000 clones, around 79% of which are singletons. Specimen: peripheral blood. These receptors were collected from a man aged 70 or older with active or convalescent COVID-19.

This rearrangement joins TRBV7-2 to TRBJ2-5; TRBD2 matches 13 bases. This CDR3 contains 16 residues. With 4 bases clipped from V and 4 bases from J, the junction kept 6 bases outside the gene matches. Germline V gene sequence: CDR1 SGHTA, CDR2 FQGNSA. CDR3 sequence: CASSWATSGGAETQYF. Written as DNA, the CDR3 is TGTGCCAGCAGCTGGGCCACTAGCGGGGGGGCAGAGACCCAGTACTTC.

The chain combines TRBV5-1 with TRBJ1-4; D may be TRBD1 (5 bases). The CDR3 consists of 15 residues. V was cut by 0 bases and J by 6 bases, with 12 bases left in between. Germline V gives CDR1 SGHRS, CDR2 YFSETQ. CDR3 region: CASSLAGGSDEKLFF. Here the CDR3 DNA reads TGCGCCAGCAGCTTGGCGGGGGGTAGTGATGAAAAACTGTTTTTT.

This clone was seen many times. The chain recombines TRBV7-6 with TRBJ2-4; 12 bases are a match to TRBD1. The ends lost 2 bases at V and 1 base at J; junction bases unmatched: 6. CDR1 is SGHVS and CDR2 is FNYEAQ in the germline V gene. This CDR3 region has 18 residues. The CDR3 sequence: CASSLNPGQGAAKNIQYF. The CDR3 DNA sequence: TGTGCCAGCAGCTTAAACCCGGGACAGGGGGCGGCCAAAAACATTCAGTACTTC.

This clone was counted between two and nine times. The rearrangement links TRBV28 to TRBJ1-5; D gene ambiguous. Germline V gene sequence: CDR1 MDHEN, CDR2 SYDVKM. With 5 bases removed from V and 11 bases from J, the gap between germline ends came to 19 bases. CDR3 length: 14 residues. Written as DNA, the CDR3 is TGTGCCAGCAGTCCGGGGTCCTCGGTGTCGGCCCAGCATTTT. Translated: CASSPGSSVSAQHF.

The J gene is TRBJ2-3, the V gene TRBV19; 9 nucleotides agree with TRBD1. The germline gives CDR1 LNHDA, CDR2 SQIVND (reference sequence). J lost 5 bases, V lost 4 bases, and 10 bases had no gene match. The CDR3 consists of 16 residues. CDR3 in amino acids: CASSNQPQGAVDTQYF. CDR3 DNA sequence: TGTGCCAGTAGTAATCAACCACAGGGGGCGGTAGATACGCAGTATTTT. The full variable domain, rest sourced from reference TRBV19 and TRBJ2-3, is DGGITQSPKYLFRKEGQNVTLSCEQNLNHDAMYWYRQDPGQGLRLIYYSQIVNDFQKGDIAEGYSVSREKKESFPLTVTSAQKNPTAFYLCASSNQPQGAVDTQYFGPGTRLTVL.

The chain couples TRBV7-9 to TRBJ1-3; no reliable D call. Germline CDR1 is SEHNR and CDR2 is FQNEAQ (reference sequence). The CDR3 extends over 12 amino acids. Trimming left V 8 bases short and J 3 bases short, with 8 bases between. The CDR3 DNA follows: TGTGCCAGCTCTAGAGATGGAAACACCATATATTTT. It yields the protein CASSRDGNTIYF.

The chain has TRBV24-1 and TRBJ2-7; 8 nucleotides match TRBD1. CDR1 is KGHDR, CDR2 SFDVKD, per germline. CDR3 size: 16 residues. Germline trimming cut 4 bases from V and 2 bases from J; bases unmatched to any gene: 9. CDR3 loop: CATSELGQVRPYEQYF. The CDR3, as DNA: TGTGCCACCAGTGAGCTGGGACAGGTCAGACCCTACGAGCAGTACTTC.

This chain links TRBV9 with TRBJ2-5; TRBD2 matches 12 bases. Trimming removed 4 bases from V and 5 bases from J; junction bases left unmatched: 6. CDR3 size: 15 residues. From germline, CDR1 is SGDLS and CDR2 YYNGEE. The CDR3 nucleotides read TGTGCCAGCAGCAGGACTAGCGGGATGTTTGAGACCCAGTACTTC. This codes for CASSRTSGMFETQYF.

This chain connects TRBV4-1 to TRBJ2-7, with 7 bases identical to TRBD2. This CDR3 contains 15 residues. Germline loops: CDR1 MGHRA, CDR2 YSYEKL. J gave up 2 bases and V 4 bases, and 8 bases lay outside the gene matches. The CDR3 protein is CASSPIGTIPYEQYF. The DNA of the CDR3 is TGCGCCAGCAGCCCGATCGGGACTATTCCCTACGAGCAGTACTTC.

CDR3 sequence reads: CASSYRQGGAYEQYF. The DNA for the CDR3 is TGTGCCAGCAGCTATCGACAGGGTGGGGCCTACGAGCAGTACTTC. The J gene is TRBJ2-7, the V gene TRBV13; 7 bases are shared with TRBD1. This CDR3 is built from 15 residues. Trimming took 4 bases from V and 2 from J; bases not matched to a gene: 8. CDR1 is PRHDT and CDR2 is FYEKMQ in the germline V gene (reference sequence).

This clone was observed a few times. The chain carries TRBV7-2 and TRBJ1-1; D gene ambiguous. V dropped 5 bases and J dropped 5 bases, with 18 bases sitting between them. This CDR3 is 15 amino acids long. Germline V gene data show CDR1 as SGHTA and CDR2 as FQGNSA. Here the CDR3 reads CASSPSRRLGTEAFF. In DNA form, the CDR3 reads TGTGCCAGCAGCCCTAGCCGCAGACTGGGGACTGAAGCTTTCTTT.

This chain uses TRBV7-9 with TRBJ2-1; TRBD2 aligns across 13 bases. There are 19 residues in the CDR3. After removal of 5 bases from V and 1 base from J, the junction contained 11 bases not matched to a gene. CDR1 and CDR2 (germline): SEHNR, FQNEAQ (reference sequence). CDR3: CASSRILAGGPVSYNEQFF. DNA of the CDR3: TGTGCCAGCAGCCGCATACTAGCGGGAGGGCCTGTATCCTACAATGAGCAGTTCTTC.

The rearrangement links TRBV10-3 to TRBJ2-3; 7 nucleotides match TRBD2. Germline V gene data show CDR1 as ENHRY and CDR2 as SYGVKD. V lost 5 bases and J lost 1; bases outside the gene matches: 6. The CDR3 totals 15 residues. CDR3 sequence reads: CAISSTSAGTDTQYF. The DNA of the CDR3 is TGTGCCATCAGTTCAACTAGCGCCGGCACAGATACGCAGTATTTT.